The following is a TCR beta chain sequence with its context. Many counts were recorded for this clonotype. Its antigen remains undetermined. Qualities for individual bases were not recorded, and no much larger clone is one base off. The CDR3 spans 15 residues, from the cysteine through the phenylalanine. This entry keeps only the CDR3 DNA: 45 bases, framed from base 1. The germline V gene (reference sequence) specifies LGHDT as CDR1 and YNNKEL as CDR2. Between the V and J ends, shortened by 4 bases and 5 bases respectively, the junction contains 17 bases. The TCR beta CDR3 regions were amplified from RNA transcripts. The TCR CDR3 was subjected to a first round of RT-PCR using the HTBI primer set and the Qiagen OneStep RT-PCR kit. Libraries were constructed in a second round of multiplex PCR, after which size selection and purification were carried out. The libraries were sequenced on an Illumina HiSeq2000 using paired-end 100 bp reads. The original pipeline was this. SOAPnuke was used to process the raw data, removing reads that contained adapters or uncalled bases, had a mean Phred below 15, or lacked an exact match to the constant primer or identifier. COPE v1.2.5 was used to merge high-quality paired reads, and clonotypes were defined as unique nucleotide sequences. Clonotypes were aligned to IMGT TRBV, TRBD and TRBJ reference segments using MiTCR v1.1. The analysis included only V-J combinations with a frequency above 0.0001, which together covered 98% to 99.2% of the repertoires. A TCS score was defined as the ratio of F50 (clonal expansion) to E x V (chaos), with BLOSUM62-based TCRdist applied between CDR3 peptides within each V-J. Welch's t-statistics and random forest reduced 450 to 600 V-J features to fewer than 15, which were used in a naive Bayes classifier (R e1071). TCRdb's own reprocessing of the public reads used fastp at Q25 and MiXCR and kept productive beta chains. Under each unique CDR3 protein, matching rows form one entry showing the most common genes and DNA. The V and J calls follow TCRdb's processing rather than the paper's. The sample table records around 200,000 distinct CDR3 sequences; approximately 20% of these occur just once. Clones ranked in the top ten supply 35% to 50% of the sample.

This record comes from a study of T cells in Graves' hyperthyroidism and ophthalmopathy (dated by TCRdb to the late 2010s). Broadly, across the study: Peripheral blood samples were taken at initial diagnosis, before any treatment was given. TCR V-J signatures able to tell the groups apart were searched for in a discovery cohort of some 97 patients, of whom 43 had Graves' ophthalmopathy and about 60 had stable Graves' hyperthyroidism. After sampling, hyperthyroidism patients received methimazole starting at 30 mg daily, and ophthalmopathy patients received high-dose intravenous methylprednisolone. The roughly 90 discovery patients were divided at random into training and test sets in a 7:3 ratio. Prospective prediction of ophthalmopathy was tested in an independent validation cohort consisting of some 19 hyperthyroidism patients and more than 15 patients who later progressed to ophthalmopathy. According to the paper, TCR Vbeta CDR3 sequencing was carried out on approximately 140 peripheral blood samples, which came from 40 to 45 ophthalmopathy, about 75 hyperthyroidism and roughly 17 progressor patients. In addition, the study compared T-cell repertoires in thyroid tissue and in blood from about 6 Graves' hyperthyroidism patients.

A patient counted as having stable Graves' hyperthyroidism if no progression to ophthalmopathy occurred over 18 months of follow-up. The hyperthyroidism patients were between 18 and 65 years old and newly diagnosed, with a disease duration of less than 2 months. Any patient with an uncontrolled infection, another autoimmune disease, pregnancy or lactation was excluded. Diagnoses were based on clinical symptoms, serum thyroxine and TRAb, thyroid ultrasound and orbital computed tomography. PBMCs were isolated from about 9.2 ml of fresh peripheral blood by Ficoll-Paque density gradient centrifugation. Trizol reagent was used to extract total RNA, and RNA quality was then checked on an Agilent 2100 Bioanalyzer. The full study reports these points: Most expanded thyroid clonotypes (frequency above 0.001) were also detected in blood, a finding suggesting that blood repertoires may reflect thyroid immune responses. In cross-validation, a model built on a 13 V-J signature told ophthalmopathy apart from stable hyperthyroidism with roughly 87% sensitivity and 81% to 82% specificity, and in testing the same model reached 80%/75%. No statistical method was used to fix the sample size in advance, and group allocation was not hidden from the investigators. In validation, the model predicted progression to ophthalmopathy with approximately 69% sensitivity and about 73% specificity, a median of roughly seven months before onset.

This chain is built from TRBV3-1 and TRBJ2-5; no D gene is confidently identified. The receptor comes from a man aged 35-49 years with Graves' hyperthyroidism. Sequencing was done on a sample of blood. The nucleotide sequence reads TGTGCCAGCAGCCCCCCCGGGTCGGCCGTGGAGACCCAGTACTTC. Its amino acids are CASSPPGSAVETQYF.